The source of this T cell receptor (beta chain) is a study of T cells after yellow fever vaccination (dated by TCRdb to the late 2010s). For context, the study as a whole: The SMART-Seq v4 Ultra Low Input RNA kit was used to prepare libraries from fractions with low cell numbers. Bulk PBMC replicates and cell subsets were isolated from blood drawn at multiple timepoints before and after both primary and secondary immunization. To follow T-cell clones before and after primary and booster YFV17D yellow fever vaccination, bulk TCR alpha and beta repertoires were sequenced over time. Two healthy male donors, one aged 18 to 30 and one aged 30 to 40 years, were included in the cohort.

The intended sense of this specimen's treatment or condition label: live attenuated yellow fever vaccine strain. Two biological replicates of bulk PBMCs were collected at each blood-draw timepoint. PBMCs were isolated from peripheral blood using a standard Ficoll-Paque protocol. TriZol was used to extract RNA from bulk PBMCs, from CD4 and CD8 fractions, and from dextramer-positive and dextramer-negative fractions. Turning to this clonotype: The specificity of this receptor is unknown. Within one base of it there is no much larger clone, and no base qualities were kept.

TCR cDNA was synthesized by 5'RACE template switching, which introduced a universal primer site and unique molecular identifiers. cDNA synthesis was primed from both the TCR alpha and TCR beta constant segments. Two PCR steps were used to amplify libraries, with sample barcodes and sequencing adapters being added in the second step. Sequencing of libraries was performed on Illumina HiSeq 2500 (2x100 bp) or NovaSeq (2x150 bp). Per the original workflow: Demultiplexing of reads and collapsing into UMI consensus sequences were performed with MIGEC, and V(D)J alignment was carried out with MiXCR. Clonotypes responding to the vaccine were identified with edgeR on replicate PBMC samples, with the criteria of FDR below 0.01 and a log2 fold change above 5 up to day 15. Each bulk clonotype received a CD4 or CD8 identity based on whether the sequenced CD4 or CD8 repertoire contained that clonotype at higher abundance. In-frame beta chains were kept once TCRdb had trimmed the public reads at Q25 with fastp and called clones with MiXCR. Each entry is one CDR3 protein sequence, shown with its most common DNA and genes. For this entry, the V and J calls and clone size follow TCRdb and not the study's own pipeline. The sample table lists a few hundred thousand distinct CDR3 sequences, around 6.8% of them with a count of one. Jointly, the top ten make up about 18% of the sample.

Including cysteine and phenylalanine, the CDR3 has 14 amino acids. This entry keeps only the CDR3 DNA: 42 bases, framed from base 1. V was cut back by 0 bases and J by 5 bases, leaving a gap of 8 bases between them. In the germline V gene, CDR1 corresponds to SGHRS and CDR2 to YFSETQ. What the research found in general, with its limitations: A small share of clonotypes occurred in both CD4 and CD8 compartments, likely arising from convergent recombination. Only a couple of donors were included in the study, so the extent to which the findings can be generalized is limited. Most clones expanded after primary vaccination (96% of CD4 and roughly 90% of CD8) were re-detected after the booster, suggesting that broad memory maintenance occurred. Compared with the primary T-cell response, the secondary T-cell response was faster but weaker, reaching its peak on day 5 rather than on day 15. Computational filtering was required because FACS-sorted repertoires could contain abundant contaminating clonotypes from the bulk population.

The TCR comes from a man younger than 35 who received the YFV17D yellow fever vaccine. The specimen was PBMCs, collected more than 35 days after the first yellow fever vaccination. The rearranged segments are TRBV5-1 and TRBJ2-2; no D gene call is confident. The CDR3: CASSLESWTGELFF. In nucleotides, the sequence is TGCGCCAGCAGCTTGGAATCGTGGACCGGGGAGCTGTTTTTT.